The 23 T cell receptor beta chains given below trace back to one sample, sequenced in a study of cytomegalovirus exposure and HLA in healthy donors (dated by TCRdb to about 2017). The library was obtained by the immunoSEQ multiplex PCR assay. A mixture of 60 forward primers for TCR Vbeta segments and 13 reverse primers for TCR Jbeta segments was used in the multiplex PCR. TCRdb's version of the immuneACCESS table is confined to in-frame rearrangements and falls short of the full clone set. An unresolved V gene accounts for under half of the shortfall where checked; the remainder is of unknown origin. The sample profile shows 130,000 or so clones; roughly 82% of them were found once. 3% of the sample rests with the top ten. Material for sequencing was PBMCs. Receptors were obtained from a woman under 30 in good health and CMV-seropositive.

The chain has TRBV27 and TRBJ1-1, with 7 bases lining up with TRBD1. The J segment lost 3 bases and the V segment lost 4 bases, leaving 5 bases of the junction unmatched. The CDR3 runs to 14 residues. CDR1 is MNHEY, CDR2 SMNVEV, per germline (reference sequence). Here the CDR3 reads CASSYMQGDTEAFF. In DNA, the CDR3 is TGTGCCAGCAGTTATATGCAGGGGGACACTGAAGCTTTCTTT.

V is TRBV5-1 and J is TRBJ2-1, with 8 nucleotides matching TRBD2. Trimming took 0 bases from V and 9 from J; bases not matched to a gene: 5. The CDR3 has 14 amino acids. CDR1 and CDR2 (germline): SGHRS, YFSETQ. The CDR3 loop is CASSLELAVSEQFF. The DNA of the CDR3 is TGCGCCAGCAGCTTGGAACTAGCGGTCAGTGAGCAGTTCTTC.

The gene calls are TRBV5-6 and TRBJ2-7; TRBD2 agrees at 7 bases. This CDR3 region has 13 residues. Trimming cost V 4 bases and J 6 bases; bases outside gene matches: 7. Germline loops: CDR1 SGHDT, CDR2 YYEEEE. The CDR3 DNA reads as TGTGCCAGCAGCCAAGGGAGGGTCGTCGAGCAGTACTTC. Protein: CASSQGRVVEQYF.

For the CDR3, the DNA is TGCGCCAGCAGCTTGTACGGTAGCCAAGAGACCCAGTACTTC. Its protein product is CASSLYGSQETQYF. This sequence joins TRBV5-1 and TRBJ2-5, with no clear D. Germline CDR1 is SGHRS and CDR2 is YFSETQ. V lost 1 base and J lost 1, with 8 bases in between. CDR3 length: 14 residues.

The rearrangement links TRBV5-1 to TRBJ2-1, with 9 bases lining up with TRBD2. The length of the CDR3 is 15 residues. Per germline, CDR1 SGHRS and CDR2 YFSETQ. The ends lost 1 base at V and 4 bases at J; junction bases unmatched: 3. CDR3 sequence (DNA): TGCGCCAGCAGCTTGCAGGCGGGGGGGTACAATGAGCAGTTCTTC. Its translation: CASSLQAGGYNEQFF.

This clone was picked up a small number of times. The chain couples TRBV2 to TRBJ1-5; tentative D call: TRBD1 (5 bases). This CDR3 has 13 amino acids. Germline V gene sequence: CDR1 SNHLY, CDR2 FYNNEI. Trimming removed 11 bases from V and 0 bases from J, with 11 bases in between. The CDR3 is CASVGGSNQPQHF. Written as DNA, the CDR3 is TGTGCCTCCGTGGGGGGTAGCAATCAGCCCCAGCATTTT.

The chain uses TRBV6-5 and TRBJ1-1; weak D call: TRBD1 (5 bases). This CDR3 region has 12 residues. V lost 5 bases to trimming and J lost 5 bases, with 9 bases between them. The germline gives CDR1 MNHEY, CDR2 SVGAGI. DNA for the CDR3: TGTGCCAGCAGTGCGGGGGGGACTGAAGCTTTCTTT. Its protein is CASSAGGTEAFF.

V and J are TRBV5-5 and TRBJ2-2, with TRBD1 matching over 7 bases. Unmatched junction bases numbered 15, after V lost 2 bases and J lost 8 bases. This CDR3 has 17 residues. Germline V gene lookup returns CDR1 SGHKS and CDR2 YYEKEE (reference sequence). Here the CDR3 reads CASSFLTPTGARGELFF. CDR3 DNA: TGTGCCAGCAGCTTCTTGACCCCTACAGGGGCACGAGGGGAGCTGTTTTTT.

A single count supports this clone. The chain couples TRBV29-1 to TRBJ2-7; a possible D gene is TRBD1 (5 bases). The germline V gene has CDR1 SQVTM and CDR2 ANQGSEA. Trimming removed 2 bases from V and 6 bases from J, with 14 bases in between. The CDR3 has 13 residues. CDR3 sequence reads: CSVESTGLGEQYF. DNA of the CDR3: TGCAGCGTTGAATCAACAGGTCTGGGCGAGCAGTACTTC.

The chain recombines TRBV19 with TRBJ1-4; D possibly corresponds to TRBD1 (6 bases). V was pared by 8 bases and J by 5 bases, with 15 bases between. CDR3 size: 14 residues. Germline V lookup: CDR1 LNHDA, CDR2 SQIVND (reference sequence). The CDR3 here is CASRPGATNEKLFF. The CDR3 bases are TGTGCCAGTCGTCCAGGGGCCACCAATGAAAAACTGTTTTTT.

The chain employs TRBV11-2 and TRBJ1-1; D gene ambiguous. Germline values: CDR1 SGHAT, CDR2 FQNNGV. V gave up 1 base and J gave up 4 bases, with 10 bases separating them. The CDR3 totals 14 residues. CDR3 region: CASSLGASGTEAFF. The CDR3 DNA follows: TGTGCCAGCAGCTTAGGTGCCTCCGGCACTGAAGCTTTCTTT.

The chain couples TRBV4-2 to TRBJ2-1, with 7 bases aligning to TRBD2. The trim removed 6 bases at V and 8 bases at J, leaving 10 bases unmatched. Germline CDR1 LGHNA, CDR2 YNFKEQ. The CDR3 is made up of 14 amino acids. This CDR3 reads CASRVAGGYDEQFF. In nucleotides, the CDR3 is TGTGCCAGCAGAGTTGCCGGGGGGTACGATGAGCAGTTCTTC.

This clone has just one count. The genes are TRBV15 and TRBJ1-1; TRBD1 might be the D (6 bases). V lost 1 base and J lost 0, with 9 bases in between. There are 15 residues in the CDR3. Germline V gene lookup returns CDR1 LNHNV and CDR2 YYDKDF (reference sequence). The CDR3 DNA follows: TGTGCCACCAGCAGAGTGGACAGTTTGAACACTGAAGCTTTCTTT. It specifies CATSRVDSLNTEAFF.

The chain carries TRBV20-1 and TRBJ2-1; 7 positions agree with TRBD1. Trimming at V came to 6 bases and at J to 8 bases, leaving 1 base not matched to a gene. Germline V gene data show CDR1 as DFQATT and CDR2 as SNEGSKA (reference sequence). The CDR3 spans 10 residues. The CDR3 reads CSAQGDEQFF. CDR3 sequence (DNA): TGCAGTGCCCAGGGGGATGAGCAGTTCTTC.

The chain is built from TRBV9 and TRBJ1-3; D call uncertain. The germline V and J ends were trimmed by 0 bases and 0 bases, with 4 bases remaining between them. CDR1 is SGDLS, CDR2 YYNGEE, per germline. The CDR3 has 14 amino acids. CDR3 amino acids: CASSVDGSGNTIYF. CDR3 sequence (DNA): TGTGCCAGCAGCGTAGACGGCTCTGGAAACACCATATATTTT. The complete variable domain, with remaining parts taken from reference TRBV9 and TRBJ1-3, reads DSGVTQTPKHLITATGQRVTLRCSPRSGDLSVYWYQQSLDQGLQFLIQYYNGEERAKGNILERFSAQQFPDLHSELNLSSLELGDSALYFCASSVDGSGNTIYFGEGSWLTVV.

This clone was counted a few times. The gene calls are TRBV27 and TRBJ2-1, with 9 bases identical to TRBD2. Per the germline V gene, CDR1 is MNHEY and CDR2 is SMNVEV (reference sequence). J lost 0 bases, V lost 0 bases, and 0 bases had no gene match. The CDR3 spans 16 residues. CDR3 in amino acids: CASSLSRGGSYNEQFF. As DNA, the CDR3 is TGTGCCAGCAGTTTATCGCGGGGGGGCTCCTACAATGAGCAGTTCTTC.

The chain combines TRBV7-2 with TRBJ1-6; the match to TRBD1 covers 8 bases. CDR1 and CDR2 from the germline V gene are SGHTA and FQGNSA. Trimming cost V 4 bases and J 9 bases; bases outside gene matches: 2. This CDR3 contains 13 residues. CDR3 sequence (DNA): TGTGCCAGCAGCTCCCAGGGGGCTTCACCCCTCCACTTT. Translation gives CASSSQGASPLHF.

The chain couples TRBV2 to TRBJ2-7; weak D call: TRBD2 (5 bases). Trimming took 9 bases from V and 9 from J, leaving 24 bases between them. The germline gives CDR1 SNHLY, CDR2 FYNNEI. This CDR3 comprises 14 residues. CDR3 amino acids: CASQGEGGDNGQYF. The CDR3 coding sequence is TGTGCCAGTCAAGGAGAGGGCGGAGATAACGGGCAGTACTTC.

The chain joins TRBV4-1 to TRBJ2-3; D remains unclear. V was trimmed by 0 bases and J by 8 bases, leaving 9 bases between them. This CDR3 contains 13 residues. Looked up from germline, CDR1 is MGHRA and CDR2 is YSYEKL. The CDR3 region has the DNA TGCGCCAGCAGCCAAGATGTCTTGAGTACGCAGTATTTT. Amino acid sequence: CASSQDVLSTQYF.

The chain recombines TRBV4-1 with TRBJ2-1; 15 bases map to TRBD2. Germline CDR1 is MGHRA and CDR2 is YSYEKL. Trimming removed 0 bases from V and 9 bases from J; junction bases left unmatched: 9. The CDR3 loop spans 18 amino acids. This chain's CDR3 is CASSQDRTSGGAGGEQFF. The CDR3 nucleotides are TGCGCCAGCAGCCAAGATCGGACTAGCGGGGGGGCCGGAGGTGAGCAGTTCTTC.

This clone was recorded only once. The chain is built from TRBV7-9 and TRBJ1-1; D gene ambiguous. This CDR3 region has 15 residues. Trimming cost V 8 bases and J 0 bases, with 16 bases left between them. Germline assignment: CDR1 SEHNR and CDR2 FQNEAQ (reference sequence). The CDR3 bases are TGTGCCAGCGAGATGCGTGGGCAGCTGAACACTGAAGCTTTCTTT. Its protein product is CASEMRGQLNTEAFF.

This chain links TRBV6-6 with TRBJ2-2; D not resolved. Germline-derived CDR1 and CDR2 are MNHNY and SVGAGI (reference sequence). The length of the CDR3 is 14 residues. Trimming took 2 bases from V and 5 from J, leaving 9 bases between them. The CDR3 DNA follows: TGTGCCAGCAGTTACGACGGAGCTACCGGGGAGCTGTTTTTT. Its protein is CASSYDGATGELFF.

Here the CDR3 DNA reads TGTGCCAGCAGTGTGGTGGTCGGGGAGCAGTACTTC. Translated: CASSVVVGEQYF. This chain joins TRBV6-1 and TRBJ2-7; D remains unclear. The V end was cut by 4 bases, the J end by 7 bases, with 11 bases between. The CDR3 runs 12 residues. Germline CDR1 reads MNHNS; CDR2 reads SASEGT.